One and the same sample provided the 5 T cell receptor beta chains below, sequenced in a study of blood T cells in healthy people across ages. A second PCR of roughly 7 to 11 cycles used a sample-barcoded 5' primer and a J-beta primer mix. MiXCR, run by TCRdb on the 5' RACE reads, gives a single entry per CDR3 protein. The sample includes 800,000 or so distinct CDR3 sequences, approximately 25% seen only once; the top ten take under 4.5%. These data were also reused for a study on T cells of mothers and their children.

Material: blood. These receptors came from a boy aged 5-17 years in good health.

This clonotype has a handful of counts. This rearrangement joins TRBV6-2 or TRBV6-3 to TRBJ1-2; D perhaps matches TRBD1 (5 bases). CDR1 MNHEY and CDR2 SVGEGT come from the germline V gene. CDR3 size: 14 residues. Trimming cost V 7 bases and J 1 base, with 13 bases left between them. The CDR3 loop reads CASTPGRNNYGYTF. As DNA, the CDR3 is TGTGCCAGCACCCCGGGGCGGAATAACTATGGCTACACCTTC.

The chain combines TRBV19 with TRBJ1-5; D gene ambiguous. The length of the CDR3 is 14 residues. Germline V CDR1 and CDR2: LNHDA, SQIVND (reference sequence). The V end lost 4 bases, the J end lost 0 bases, and 7 bases lay between the germline ends. The CDR3 loop reads CASSTADSNQPQHF. The CDR3, as DNA: TGTGCCAGTAGTACAGCCGATAGCAATCAGCCCCAGCATTTT.

This clonotype was seen ten or more times. The chain recombines TRBV18 with TRBJ2-5; D may match TRBD1 or TRBD2 (5 bases each). The V end was cut by 2 bases, the J end by 5 bases, with 12 bases between. Germline-derived CDR1 and CDR2 are KGHSH and LQKENI. The CDR3 contains 14 residues. In DNA form, the CDR3 reads TGTGCCAGCTCACCAGGGACGTACACGGAGACCCAGTACTTC. Translating it yields CASSPGTYTETQYF.

CDR3 sequence reads: CASSVLAGNSPLHF. For the CDR3, the DNA is TGTGCCAGCAGCGTATTGGCAGGCAATTCACCCCTCCACTTT. This chain joins TRBV9 and TRBJ1-6; D remains ambiguous. The V end was cut by 1 base, the J end by 7 bases, with 9 bases between. Germline CDR1 is SGDLS and CDR2 is YYNGEE. This CDR3 has 14 amino acids.

This clonotype showed up just a few times. The chain joins TRBV4-3 to TRBJ1-4, with unresolved D. CDR3 length equals 15 residues. The germline V and J ends were trimmed by 3 bases and 0 bases, with 8 bases remaining between them. CDR1 and CDR2 from the germline V gene are LGHNA and YSLEER. Here the CDR3 DNA reads TGCGCCAGCAGCCAGGCCGGGACAACTAATGAAAAACTGTTTTTT. Amino acid sequence: CASSQAGTTNEKLFF.